This passage covers 28 T cell receptor beta chains from one sample sequenced in a study of cytotoxic CD8 clonotypes in ibrutinib-treated CLL. Repertoires were generated with immunoSEQ multiplex PCR, while TCRdb's copy carries only in-frame clones and drops some. The sample yields some 150,000 clones, around three quarters seen once. Sequencing was performed on PBMCs, taken after 12 months of ibrutinib treatment. The origin of the receptors is a human donor with chronic lymphocytic leukemia.

This clone was seen more than once but under ten times. As DNA, the CDR3 is TGTGCCAGCAGCTTGGATAACAGGGTTTCTAACTATGGCTACACCTTC. Amino acid sequence: CASSLDNRVSNYGYTF. This chain joins TRBV5-6 and TRBJ1-2; possibly TRBD1 for D (6 bases). Germline V gene sequence: CDR1 SGHDT, CDR2 YYEEEE. CDR3 length equals 16 residues. The germline V and J ends were trimmed by 0 bases and 0 bases, with 12 bases remaining between them.

The chain recombines TRBV30 with TRBJ1-4, with TRBD1 matching over 7 bases. Germline CDR1 and CDR2: GTSNPN and SVGIG (reference sequence). V shed 8 bases, J shed 3 bases, and the junction held 21 bases outside the gene matches. The CDR3 is 18 residues long. In DNA, the CDR3 is TGTGCCCTTTACCCTAAATGGGACAGCTTCTCTGCTAATGAAAAACTGTTTTTT. Its translation is CALYPKWDSFSANEKLFF.

The chain carries TRBV28 and TRBJ2-7, with 8 bases matching TRBD2. This CDR3 spans 15 amino acids. J was trimmed by 5 bases and V by 2 bases; bases with no gene match: 8. Germline-derived CDR1 and CDR2 are MDHEN and SYDVKM. This CDR3 is CASSLTPSGSDEQYF. For the CDR3, the DNA is TGTGCCAGCAGTTTAACCCCCAGCGGGAGTGACGAGCAGTACTTC.

The chain couples TRBV5-1 to TRBJ2-7; no firm D call. Trimming took off 0 bases at V and 2 bases at J, with 12 bases between the two ends. CDR3 length: 15 amino acids. Germline assignment: CDR1 SGHRS and CDR2 YFSETQ. CDR3 amino acids: CASSLAAGLTYEQYF. For the CDR3, the DNA is TGCGCCAGCAGCTTGGCGGCAGGCCTTACCTACGAGCAGTACTTC. Full variable domain (remainder filled in from reference TRBV5-1 and TRBJ2-7): KAGVTQTPRYLIKTRGQQVTLSCSPISGHRSVSWYQQTPGQGLQFLFEYFSETQRNKGNFPGRFSGRQFSNSRSEMNVSTLELGDSALYLCASSLAAGLTYEQYFGPGTRLTVT.

The rearrangement links TRBV6-5 to TRBJ2-7; unclear D gene. CDR3 length: 14 residues. Trimming stripped 5 bases from V and 5 bases from J, with 16 bases between. Per the germline V gene, CDR1 is MNHEY and CDR2 is SVGAGI. CDR3 amino acids: CASSTQTTRDEQYF. The DNA of the CDR3 is TGTGCCAGCAGTACACAGACGACGCGCGACGAGCAGTACTTC.

The CDR3 spells CASGPRQGYYEQYF. The CDR3 DNA reads as TGTGCCAGCGGGCCCAGGCAGGGGTATTACGAGCAGTACTTC. The V gene is TRBV28, the J gene TRBJ2-7; possible D gene TRBD1, 6 bases. Trimming removed 8 bases from V and 4 bases from J, with 18 bases in between. Germline V gives CDR1 MDHEN, CDR2 SYDVKM. The length of the CDR3 is 14 residues.

The V gene is TRBV9, the J gene TRBJ2-2; TRBD2 is a possible D gene (6 bases). V was clipped by 3 bases and J by 7 bases, with 13 bases between them. There are 14 residues in the CDR3. Germline values: CDR1 SGDLS, CDR2 YYNGEE. The DNA of the CDR3 is TGTGCCAGCAGCGCCCGACTAGTTTTCGGGGAGCTGTTTTTT. Encoded protein: CASSARLVFGELFF.

This chain joins TRBV7-9 and TRBJ1-2; the match to TRBD1 covers 10 bases. CDR1 is SEHNR, CDR2 FQNEAQ, per germline (reference sequence). CDR3 length: 16 amino acids. With 0 bases clipped from V and 4 bases from J, the junction kept 5 bases outside the gene matches. Here the CDR3 DNA reads TGTGCCAGCAGCTTAGCCGACAGGGGGCGAGGCTATGGCTACACCTTC. Its protein product is CASSLADRGRGYGYTF.

This clone was counted a few times. The rearrangement uses TRBV11-1 and TRBJ2-2; the D gene is possibly TRBD2 (5 bases). V was trimmed by 0 bases and J by 6 bases, leaving 8 bases between them. CDR1 and CDR2 from the germline V gene are SGHAT and FQDESV (reference sequence). There are 14 residues in the CDR3. The CDR3 DNA sequence: TGTGCCAGCAGCTTAGCACTAGGCCCCGGGGAGCTGTTTTTT. This encodes CASSLALGPGELFF.

The chain combines TRBV27 with TRBJ2-5; no clear D gene. Germline CDR1 MNHEY, CDR2 SMNVEV (reference sequence). The V end was cut by 3 bases, the J end by 2 bases, with 1 base between. This CDR3 spans 11 amino acids. The CDR3 reads CASSFQETQYF. The CDR3 region has the DNA TGTGCCAGCAGTTTTCAAGAGACCCAGTACTTC.

This sequence joins TRBV7-9 and TRBJ2-7; 7 nucleotides match TRBD2. This CDR3 comprises 15 residues. J gave up 0 bases and V 5 bases, and 7 bases lay outside the gene matches. CDR1 and CDR2 from the germline V gene are SEHNR and FQNEAQ (reference sequence). The CDR3 sequence is CASSRSAGSSYEQYF. CDR3 nucleotides: TGTGCCAGCAGCCGATCAGCGGGGAGCTCCTACGAGCAGTACTTC.

This chain joins TRBV19 and TRBJ1-1; D is unclear. Germline assignment: CDR1 LNHDA and CDR2 SQIVND (reference sequence). CDR3 size: 14 residues. Deletions cut 5 bases from V and 4 bases from J, with 14 bases between. The CDR3 DNA follows: TGTGCCAGTAGTCCGCGGACCAGGTTCACTGAAGCTTTCTTT. Translated: CASSPRTRFTEAFF.

The V call is TRBV7-9, the J call TRBJ2-5, with D uncertain. CDR3 length equals 13 residues. V dropped 1 base and J dropped 4 bases, with 7 bases sitting between them. Germline V gene sequence: CDR1 SEHNR, CDR2 FQNEAQ (reference sequence). This CDR3 is CASSLGALETQYF. CDR3 nucleotide sequence: TGTGCCAGCAGCTTAGGGGCCCTAGAGACCCAGTACTTC.

The chain uses TRBV4-2 and TRBJ1-2; the match to TRBD1 covers 7 bases. The V and J ends lost 0 bases and 0 bases, in that order; junction bases with no gene match: 4. Per the germline V gene, CDR1 is LGHNA and CDR2 is YNFKEQ. The CDR3 has 16 amino acids. CDR3 nucleotides: TGTGCCAGCAGCCAAGATAGGACAGGACCTAACTATGGCTACACCTTC. Residues: CASSQDRTGPNYGYTF.

The rearrangement links TRBV19 to TRBJ2-1; D is uncertain. Germline V gene data show CDR1 as LNHDA and CDR2 as SQIVND (reference sequence). The CDR3 runs to 16 residues. Trimming removed 3 bases from V and 0 bases from J, with 12 bases in between. CDR3 protein: CASSMVSSRSYNEQFF. As DNA, the CDR3 is TGTGCCAGTAGTATGGTATCTAGTCGCTCCTACAATGAGCAGTTCTTC.

In its sample, this clone was seen a few times. The chain employs TRBV10-3 and TRBJ2-7; 12 bases match TRBD2. Looked up from germline, CDR1 is ENHRY and CDR2 is SYGVKD. After removal of 6 bases from V and 3 bases from J, the junction contained 3 bases not matched to a gene. The CDR3 covers 14 residues. The CDR3 sequence: CAIRQTSGSYEQYF. CDR3 DNA: TGTGCCATCAGACAGACTAGCGGGAGCTACGAGCAGTACTTC.

The genes are TRBV19 and TRBJ1-2, with TRBD1 identical over 7 bases. V dropped 5 bases and J dropped 0; count of bases not matched to a gene: 9. CDR1 and CDR2 from the germline V gene are LNHDA and SQIVND (reference sequence). There are 16 residues in the CDR3. DNA of the CDR3: TGTGCCAGTAGTCCAACCGGGACAGTCACTAACTATGGCTACACCTTC. As protein: CASSPTGTVTNYGYTF.

This chain joins TRBV4-1 and TRBJ1-1; 10 positions agree with TRBD1. From germline, CDR1 is MGHRA and CDR2 YSYEKL. Unmatched junction bases numbered 7, after V lost 3 bases and J lost 6 bases. The CDR3 loop spans 15 amino acids. CDR3 coding DNA: TGCGCCAGCAGCCAGAGGGACAGGGGATTCGCTGAAGCTTTCTTT. As protein: CASSQRDRGFAEAFF.

This chain links TRBV19 with TRBJ1-2; 7 nucleotides match TRBD1. V was pared by 4 bases and J by 4 bases, with 15 bases of the junction left unmatched. The germline gives CDR1 LNHDA, CDR2 SQIVND (reference sequence). The CDR3 has 17 amino acids. In DNA, the CDR3 is TGTGCCAGTAGTACTACCGGGACAGACTCTCAACTCTATGGCTACACCTTC. Its translation: CASSTTGTDSQLYGYTF.

J is TRBJ2-7 and V is TRBV6-5; D gene ambiguous. Germline V CDR1 and CDR2: MNHEY, SVGAGI. The V gene lost 6 bases and the J gene lost 3 bases, with 9 bases spanning the gap. The CDR3 consists of 12 residues. CDR3 protein: CASSPGRYEQYF. CDR3 sequence (DNA): TGTGCCAGCAGCCCCGGCCGCTACGAGCAGTACTTC.

In this sample, this clone turned up many times. The rearrangement uses TRBV10-2 and TRBJ1-1; D is uncertain. The CDR3 has 11 amino acids. Germline CDR1 is WSHSY and CDR2 is SAAADI. V was clipped by 6 bases and J by 5 bases, with 7 bases between them. The CDR3 DNA reads as TGCGCCAGCAGCCACGAGACTGAAGCTTTCTTT. It yields the protein CASSHETEAFF.

In its sample, this clone was seen once. This chain joins TRBV28 and TRBJ2-7; D may be TRBD2 (5 bases). The germline V gene encodes CDR1 MDHEN and CDR2 SYDVKM. The CDR3 is 13 residues long. The V gene lost 10 bases and the J gene lost 1 base, with 14 bases spanning the gap. The CDR3 protein is CAICGSWSYEQYF. The DNA of the CDR3 is TGTGCCATCTGTGGGAGTTGGTCCTACGAGCAGTACTTC.

The CDR3 DNA is TGTGCCAGCAGCCGTAGCCAGGGGGCAGGAGAGACCCAGTACTTC. Translation gives CASSRSQGAGETQYF. The gene calls are TRBV6-4 and TRBJ2-5; TRBD1 matches at 8 bases. The J segment lost 4 bases and the V segment lost 6 bases, leaving 10 bases of the junction unmatched. This CDR3 contains 15 residues. Germline V gene data show CDR1 as MRHNA and CDR2 as SNTAGT.

The chain employs TRBV7-2 and TRBJ2-1; 8 bases map to TRBD1. CDR3 length: 14 amino acids. J lost 8 bases, V lost 6 bases, and 9 bases had no gene match. Germline loops: CDR1 SGHTA, CDR2 FQGNSA. The CDR3 sequence is CASRPGTGRDEQFF. CDR3 nucleotide sequence: TGTGCCAGCAGGCCCGGGACAGGTCGCGATGAGCAGTTCTTC.

The gene calls are TRBV9 and TRBJ1-2, with TRBD1 matching 7 bases. The CDR3 spans 11 residues. The germline V gene encodes CDR1 SGDLS and CDR2 YYNGEE. The J segment lost 6 bases and the V segment lost 5 bases, leaving 1 base of the junction unmatched. The chain's CDR3 is CASRGTDGYTF. The CDR3 DNA sequence: TGTGCCAGCAGAGGGACAGATGGCTACACCTTC.

The chain has TRBV5-8 and TRBJ2-1; D uncertain. The germline V and J ends were trimmed by 7 bases and 9 bases, with 5 bases remaining between them. The CDR3 sequence is 9 residues long. CDR1 is SGHTS, CDR2 YDEGEE, per germline. CDR3 residues: CASVVEQFF. CDR3 nucleotides: TGTGCCAGCGTGGTTGAGCAGTTCTTC.

The chain joins TRBV6-1 to TRBJ1-4; possible D gene TRBD1, 5 bases. The V end was cut by 3 bases, the J end by 8 bases, with 10 bases between. Germline V gene sequence: CDR1 MNHNS, CDR2 SASEGT. The CDR3 consists of 13 residues. CDR3 nucleotides: TGTGCCAGCAGTGACGGGGGTGGCGAAAAACTGTTTTTT. Translation gives CASSDGGGEKLFF.

CDR3 sequence (DNA): TGTGCCAGCAGCTTGGCCAATGACGGGTGGGGCTATGGCTACACCTTC. It codes for CASSLANDGWGYGYTF. The rearrangement joins TRBV5-5 to TRBJ1-2; D is unresolved. Trimming took off 0 bases at V and 4 bases at J, with 16 bases between the two ends. This CDR3 has 16 residues. Germline V gives CDR1 SGHKS, CDR2 YYEKEE (reference sequence). Looking up the rest from reference TRBV5-5 and TRBJ1-2 gives the full variable domain: DAGVTQSPTHLIKTRGQQVTLRCSPISGHKSVSWYQQVLGQGPQFIFQYYEKEERGRGNFPDRFSARQFPNYSSELNVNALLLGDSALYLCASSLANDGWGYGYTFGSGTRLTVV.